The sequence of this TCR beta chain was determined in a study of blood T cell repertoires in COVID-19 (dated by TCRdb to about 2020). Study-wide context: The collaborator samples originated in the United States, Italy and Spain and spanned the acute and convalescent phases of COVID-19. The material from the prospective study consisted of cDNA or gDNA derived from T cells, B-cell-depleted T cells, or PBMCs. The dataset comprised deeply sampled blood TCRbeta repertoires from subjects exposed to, actively infected with, or recovered from COVID-19. A freely available public database, intended as a resource for researchers studying the immune response to SARS-CoV-2, is where the repertoires were released. The samples were drawn from the first 160 participants of the ongoing ImmuneRACE study and from 1,254 subjects provided by 6 global collaborators. Sample metadata almost always included a de-identified subject ID, COVID-19 status, age in years and sex. Where HLA class I and class II types were available, the types were taken from metadata supplied by the sample provider, not from assay-based typing.

Details on this clone: Its binding antigen is unknown. No qualities accompany the bases; no much larger clone lies one base away.

The collaborating institutions used their own protocols to collect whole blood in K2EDTA tubes. Collaborator samples were shipped for TCRbeta analysis as frozen whole blood, isolated PBMCs, or DNA extracted from either sample type. What the work shows at the level of the full study, not this receptor alone: The quantity of clinical and demographic metadata differed by source and by participant and was supplied without curation.

TCRbeta CDR3 regions were amplified from genomic DNA by means of the immunoSEQ Assay, a bias-controlled multiplex PCR. The original pipeline was this. The number of nucleated cells in each sample was estimated from the amplification of reference gene primers within the assay. To quantify the absolute abundance of each unique TCRbeta CDR3 rearrangement, sequence reads were collapsed and filtered. Productive Simpson clonality was computed per sample as the square root of Simpson's diversity index over productive rearrangements. The immuneACCESS repertoire file appears here via TCRdb, limited to in-frame rearrangements. These files lack a portion of the clones; in checked studies, under half of the deficit traces to unresolved V genes, and the cause of the others is not known. The V and J calls and clone size were taken over from that table, and D and trimming were inferred from the DNA. Counted in this sample were 55,000 to 70,000 clones; around 80% of them appeared once. The top ten constitute approximately 14% of the sample.

The sequenced sample consisted of peripheral blood. This clonotype was obtained from a man older than 75 with acute or convalescent COVID-19.

CDR3 protein: CATSLVQGLSEQFF. The nucleotide sequence is given as TGTGCCACCAGCCTCGTACAGGGCCTTTCGGAGCAGTTCTTC. The rearranged segments are TRBV15 and TRBJ2-1, and TRBD1 may be the D gene, going by 6 matching bases. Taken from cysteine to phenylalanine, the CDR3 has 14 residues. CDR3 DNA only is kept here, 42 bases in frame from base 1. Trimming takes 5 bases from V and 10 bases from J, and the germline ends sit 18 bases apart. In the germline V gene (reference sequence), CDR1 corresponds to LNHNV and CDR2 to YYDKDF.